Given below is one T cell receptor beta chain in context. Its target is not known. PCR amplification relied on 60 Vbeta primers (plus 13 Jbeta primers). Only in-frame clones appear in the TCRdb table, and some are missing; sequencing was by immunoSEQ multiplex PCR. The sample has over 70,000 clones; roughly 78% are singletons. The data originate from a study of cytomegalovirus exposure and HLA in healthy donors. Trimming at V came to 3 bases and at J to 7 bases, leaving 6 bases not matched to a gene. Germline V gives CDR1 SNHLY, CDR2 FYNNEI. The CDR3 spans 15 residues. Overall study results and limits: Prior analysis indicated that the majority of TCR beta V segments exhibited productivity approximately 87% or approximately 30% of the time. Among TCR beta chains of equal frequency, HLA-associated ones were more clonally expanded in a later analysis. The study assumed roughly uniform donor sequencing depth for presence/absence analyses.

This clonotype was sampled from a male donor in good health and CMV-seropositive. Sequenced material: PBMCs. The chain recombines TRBV2 with TRBJ2-1; 10 bases are shared with TRBD2. The CDR3 loop is CASSDFLAGVNEQFF. CDR3 coding DNA: TGTGCCAGCAGTGACTTTCTAGCGGGAGTAAATGAGCAGTTCTTC.